Described below is a single TCR beta chain sequence and its context. Data came from immunoSEQ multiplex PCR; TCRdb stores just in-frame clones and leaves some out. The sample contains over 200,000 clones, 80% to 90% of which appear only once. V trimming: 0 bases; J trimming: 6 bases; junction bases outside the gene matches: 8. The CDR3 has 17 residues. Germline values: CDR1 SGHAT, CDR2 FQNNGV. This record belongs to a study of blood T cell repertoires in COVID-19. Study at large: Spain, Italy and the United States supplied samples that represented acute and convalescent COVID-19.

The chain employs TRBV11-2 and TRBJ1-4; 9 bases are shared with TRBD1. The specimen sequenced was PBMCs or T cells enriched from blood (not recorded which). The TCR was taken from a woman aged 50 to 60 in a cohort exposed to, infected with or recovered from COVID-19 (not recorded which). The CDR3 spells CASSLDKRTGADEKLFF. As DNA, the CDR3 is TGTGCCAGCAGCTTAGATAAGCGGACAGGGGCGGATGAAAAACTGTTTTTT. The full variable domain, in which reference TRBV11-2 and TRBJ1-4 provide the parts outside the CDR3, is EAGVAQSPRYKIIEKRQSVAFWCNPISGHATLYWYQQILGQGPKLLIQFQNNGVVDDSQLPKDRFSAERLKGVDSTLKIQPAKLEDSAVYLCASSLDKRTGADEKLFFGSGTQLSVL.